This T cell receptor (beta chain) was retrieved from a study of cytomegalovirus exposure and HLA in healthy donors (dated by TCRdb to the late 2010s). In terms of the full investigation: An earlier analysis of 550 to 700 of the donors reported about 250 Gb of sequence data and 117 million unique TCR beta sequences from about 180 million T cells. An early release covering more than 500 HLA-typed donors comprised approximately 290 gigabases of sequencing data and 65 million to 100 million unique TCR sequences. Among the roughly 390 genotyped donors, around 81% belonged to the genetic ancestry cluster associated with self-reported Caucasian donors. The aim of the study was to test whether cataloging public T cell receptors could identify signatures of past pathogen exposure. The study profiled the T cell repertoires of about 640 subjects by immunosequencing and related them to cytomegalovirus serostatus. Along with the approximately 600-subject first cohort, a separate validation cohort of around 120 different subjects was used. To predict cytomegalovirus infection status, the study brought together high-throughput TCR immunosequencing, statistical association of individual TCRs with disease status, and machine learning. A later analysis re-examined previously published TCR beta repertoires from more than 550 donors and added high-resolution HLA genotyping to investigate patterns of TCR occurrence. The later analysis used no new phenotypic data to find candidate immune exposures, relying instead on TCR beta sequences and their occurrence across donors. An earlier analysis of some 500 of the donors applied high-throughput TCR beta sequencing to assess whether each TCR beta V gene segment acted as functional or pseudogenic. Donor age, sex, ethnicity and CMV serostatus were compiled alongside the repertoire data. Genome-wide SNP genotypes for about three fifths of the 666 donors were used in a later genetic analysis, which treated that subset as a discovery cohort. Every repertoire in the discovery cohort had been generated on one and the same sequencing platform. Class I and class II HLA loci were covered by the typing at four-digit resolution. The number of donors typed differed by locus, with 629-630 for A, B, C, DRB1 and DQB1, roughly 550 for DQA1, 606 for DPA1, and around 450 for DPB1. A handful of DR-DQ haplotypes were handled as single units for association and clustering because linkage in the cohort was strong. Among about 390 genotyped donors of the cohort, an average of around 240,000 unique TCR beta nucleotide sequences were sequenced per donor, roughly 20% of them non-productive. Findings and caveats that apply to the study as a whole: In a later analysis, the rate of TCR association differed among HLA loci, with DRB1 alleles having the most associated TCRs and HLA-C alleles having the fewest. Because HLA typing was unavailable for some donors at each locus, only the typed subset was used in association tests. Because counts were too low, 15 to 20 rarely observed V segments, including chromosome 9 orphons, were excluded from the earlier analysis of roughly 580 of the donors. A group of highly shared sequence variants was considered likely to be a technical artifact of the sequencing pipeline. For the cohort, immune exposure information was limited to CMV serostatus. Roughly uniform sequencing depth across donors was assumed in presence/absence analyses, although this assumption may not hold. In the study, 150 to 200 TCR beta chains were listed as associated with cytomegalovirus. Three of the identified cytomegalovirus-associated TCR beta chains were confirmed in vitro to be specific for cytomegalovirus antigens. It was suggested by the authors that the approach could potentially be generalized to other disease states and immunological phenotypes. Linkage disequilibrium might explain the correlated functional status among segregating V segments, but an unknown experimental factor could not be excluded. Strong co-occurrence of HLA alleles, especially DR and DQ, made assigning TCR associations to individual alleles difficult. According to a later analysis, most CMV-associated TCR beta chains appeared to be HLA-restricted, and the HLA associations seemed to be driven largely by CMV exposure. In a later analysis, HLA-associated TCR beta chains were found to be more clonally expanded and to have lower generation probabilities than equally common non-associated chains. Cytomegalovirus status was reported to be diagnosed by the classifier with high specificity and sensitivity in both the original and validation cohorts. The 87-base-pair reads could not distinguish some IMGT-functional V segments, including TRBV6-2 and TRBV6-3, so those segments were excluded. A further reported finding was that TCR beta sequences accurately predicted the HLA-A and HLA-B alleles for most subjects in the first cohort. In a later analysis, 16,951 TCR beta sequences were associated with specific HLA alleles at a false discovery rate of 0.05. In an earlier analysis of some 540 of the donors, most TCR beta V segments appeared in productive rearrangements about 90% or about 30% of the time, broadly matching IMGT annotations. An association between a missense DCLRE1C variant and V-gene and J-gene trimming of TCR beta chains was found in a later genetic analysis and replicated in an independent cohort. In a later analysis, several top co-occurrence clusters were reported to appear linked to parvovirus B19, influenza, CMV and Epstein-Barr virus. A later genetic analysis reported fewer N-insertions in productive TCRs among donors in an Asian-associated ancestry cluster than the roughly 700-donor mean. Across donors, most TCR sequences were observed very rarely, whereas some public TCRs were present in many individuals. The cohort was sequenced for TCR beta chains only, and without alpha or paired-chain data the features that could be detected were limited.

The cohort was made up of roughly 670 healthy bone marrow donors. All cohort members were sampled while nominally healthy, although unrecorded immune exposures were likely present. The donor tested CMV seropositive, placing the donor among the roughly 300 seropositive members of the cohort. A peripheral blood sample was collected from each donor, and TCR beta sequencing was performed on peripheral blood mononuclear cells. Genomic DNA extraction from the blood cell samples was performed with the Qiagen DNeasy Blood Extraction Kit. Counted from cysteine to phenylalanine, this CDR3 has 13 amino acids. The sequence is cut down to CDR3 DNA, 39 bases in frame from base 1. Trimming accounts for 6 bases at V and 4 bases at J, while the number of junction bases matched to no gene is 3. The germline V gene (reference sequence) specifies LNHDA as CDR1 and SQIVND as CDR2. Library preparation employed the immunoSEQ multiplex PCR assay. A mixture of 60 forward primers for TCR Vbeta segments and 13 reverse primers for TCR Jbeta segments was used in the multiplex PCR. The CDR3 region of rearranged TCR beta genes was amplified from genomic DNA by a multiplex PCR assay. The Illumina HiSeq System was used to sequence the amplified TCR beta libraries as 87-base-pair reads. Under the source paper's analysis protocol: In a later analysis, roughly 80 million unique TCR beta chains were counted across the 500 to 850 repertoires, and roughly 10 million of these chains were shared by at least two donors. Raw reads were error-corrected and collapsed into unique sequences with a nearest-neighbor algorithm that merged closely related sequences to remove PCR and sequencing errors. CDR3 sequences were aligned to IMGT reference sequences to assign V, D and J gene segments. For a sequence to be retained, a match of at least six nucleotides to both a V gene segment and a J gene segment was required. Rearrangements were called productive when the CDR3 lacked stop codons and stayed in frame with V and J; all others were non-productive. Following IMGT convention, CDR3 was defined as the stretch from the second conserved V-encoded cysteine to the conserved J-encoded phenylalanine. Sequences without an unambiguous match to a single V gene segment were excluded from the earlier analysis of a few hundred of the donors. In an earlier analysis of 587 of the donors, a V segment was called functional when productive rearrangements were above 56.7%, and segregating when the standard deviation between donors exceeded 5%. A statistical classification framework was built to diagnose cytomegalovirus status from the catalog of TCR beta chain sequences. In a later analysis, V and J genes were assigned by comparing TCR nucleotide sequences against IMGT/GENE-DB human TR gene sequences. A later analysis assigned CDR3 sequences and most-parsimonious VDJ recombination scenarios with the TCRdist pipeline. In a later analysis, each TCR beta chain was defined by its CDR3 amino acid sequence together with its V-gene family, and reads lacking a unique V-gene family were excluded. A later analysis removed 550 to 700 highly shared, low-generation-probability nucleotide sequences to deal with suspected cross-contamination and a sequencing artifact. In a later analysis, a clonal expansion index for each public chain was calculated from normalized within-repertoire ranks of inferred template counts. A later analysis computed generation probabilities with a VDJ recombination model fitted to out-of-frame rearrangements, and checked the results against IGoR. In a later analysis, TCR-TCR, TCR-HLA and TCR-CMV co-occurrence was scored with hypergeometric tests, and a repertoire-size bias correction was applied to TCR pairs. To estimate false discovery rates, a later analysis permuted the HLA or CMV assignments 20 times. A later analysis grouped co-occurring TCRs with DBSCAN, adding TCRdist sequence similarity when clustering within HLA-allele-positive subsets. For co-occurrence clustering, repertoires with fewer than 30,000 or more than 120,000 public chains were excluded, along with five or six repertoires with anomalous nucleotide sharing. In its TCRdb copy, this immuneACCESS table keeps in-frame sequences only and misses some clones. Where compared with another copy, unresolved V genes explain less than half of these, and the others have no known cause. That table is the source of V, J and clone size, and D and trimming were worked out from the DNA. Present in this sample are fewer than 200,000 clones, roughly four fifths of which were seen just once. 2.5% to 3% of the sample is in the top ten clones.

This clone has a single count. Its specific antigen is unknown. Per-base qualities were not stored, and no clone one base away is much larger. Sample: PBMCs. The clonotype was recovered from a woman in her 50s in good health and CMV-seropositive. The V and J genes are TRBV19 and TRBJ1-5; the junction holds 7 bases that match TRBD1. For the CDR3, the sequence is CASSGTVNQPQHF. The base sequence is TGTGCCAGTAGCGGGACAGTAAATCAGCCCCAGCATTTT.